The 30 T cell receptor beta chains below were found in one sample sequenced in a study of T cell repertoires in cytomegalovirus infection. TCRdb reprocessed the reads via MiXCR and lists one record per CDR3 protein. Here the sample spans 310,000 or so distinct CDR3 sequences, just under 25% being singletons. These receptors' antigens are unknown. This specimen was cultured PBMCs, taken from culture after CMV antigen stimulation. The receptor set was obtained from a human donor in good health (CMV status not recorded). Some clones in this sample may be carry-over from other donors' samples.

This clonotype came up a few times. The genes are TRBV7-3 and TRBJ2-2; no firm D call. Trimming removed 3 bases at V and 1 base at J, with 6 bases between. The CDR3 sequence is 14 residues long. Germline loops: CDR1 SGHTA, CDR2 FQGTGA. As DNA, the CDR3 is TGTGCCAGCAGCTTTGGGCAGAACACCGGGGAGCTGTTTTTT. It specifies CASSFGQNTGELFF.

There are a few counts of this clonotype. CDR3 in amino acids: CASSQAVKKAEAFF. CDR3 coding DNA: TGCGCCAGCAGCCAAGCGGTTAAAAAGGCTGAAGCTTTCTTT. The chain is built from TRBV4-1 and TRBJ1-1, with unresolved D. Trimming cost V 1 base and J 6 bases, with 12 bases left between them. The CDR3 extends over 14 amino acids. Germline-derived CDR1 and CDR2 are MGHRA and YSYEKL.

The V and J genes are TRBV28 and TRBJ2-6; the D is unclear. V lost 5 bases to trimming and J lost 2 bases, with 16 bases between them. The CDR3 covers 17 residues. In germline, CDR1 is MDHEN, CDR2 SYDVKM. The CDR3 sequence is CASSEQIPGAGANVLTF. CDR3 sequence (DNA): TGTGCCAGCAGTGAGCAAATACCAGGCGCTGGGGCCAACGTCCTGACTTTC.

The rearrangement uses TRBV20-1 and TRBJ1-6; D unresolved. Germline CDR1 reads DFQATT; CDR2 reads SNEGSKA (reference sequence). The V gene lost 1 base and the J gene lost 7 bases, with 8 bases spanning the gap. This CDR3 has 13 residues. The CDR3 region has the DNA TGCAGTGCTAGAGTGGACGGGAATTCACCCCTCCACTTT. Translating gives CSARVDGNSPLHF.

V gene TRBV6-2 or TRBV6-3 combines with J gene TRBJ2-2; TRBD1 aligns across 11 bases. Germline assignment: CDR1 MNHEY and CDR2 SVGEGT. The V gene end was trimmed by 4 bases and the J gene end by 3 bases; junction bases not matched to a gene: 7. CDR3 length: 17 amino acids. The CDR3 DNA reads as TGTGCCAGCAGTTGGACAGGGGGCCTTGGGGACACCGGGGAGCTGTTTTTT. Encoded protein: CASSWTGGLGDTGELFF.

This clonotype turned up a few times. The CDR3 spells CASSWTSGASNTGELFF. DNA of the CDR3: TGTGCCAGCAGCTGGACTAGCGGAGCTTCGAACACCGGGGAGCTGTTTTTT. V gene TRBV28 combines with J gene TRBJ2-2, with TRBD2 matching 10 bases. The germline V gene has CDR1 MDHEN and CDR2 SYDVKM. V shed 6 bases, J shed 0 bases, and the junction held 7 bases outside the gene matches. The CDR3 contains 17 residues.

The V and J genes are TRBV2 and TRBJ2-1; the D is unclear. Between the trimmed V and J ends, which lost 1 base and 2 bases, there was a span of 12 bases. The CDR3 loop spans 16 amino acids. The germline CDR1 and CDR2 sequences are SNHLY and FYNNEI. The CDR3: CASSEGMGPAYNEQFF. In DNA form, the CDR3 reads TGTGCCAGCAGTGAAGGAATGGGCCCGGCCTACAATGAGCAGTTCTTC. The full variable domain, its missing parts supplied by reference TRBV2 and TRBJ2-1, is EPEVTQTPSHQVTQMGQEVILRCVPISNHLYFYWYRQILGQKVEFLVSFYNNEISEKSEIFDDQFSVERPDGSNFTLKIRSTKLEDSAMYFCASSEGMGPAYNEQFFGPGTRLTVL.

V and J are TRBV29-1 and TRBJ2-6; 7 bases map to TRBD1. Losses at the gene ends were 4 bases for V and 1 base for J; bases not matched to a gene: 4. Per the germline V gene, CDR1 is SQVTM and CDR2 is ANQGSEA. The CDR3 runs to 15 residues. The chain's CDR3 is CSVGKQGSGANVLTF. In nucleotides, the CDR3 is TGCAGCGTTGGAAAACAGGGGTCTGGGGCCAACGTCCTGACTTTC. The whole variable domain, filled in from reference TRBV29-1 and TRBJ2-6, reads SAVISQKPSRDICQRGTSLTIQCQVDSQVTMMFWYRQQPGQSLTLIATANQGSEATYESGFVIDKFPISRPNLTFSTLTVSNMSPEDSSIYLCSVGKQGSGANVLTFGAGSRLTVL.

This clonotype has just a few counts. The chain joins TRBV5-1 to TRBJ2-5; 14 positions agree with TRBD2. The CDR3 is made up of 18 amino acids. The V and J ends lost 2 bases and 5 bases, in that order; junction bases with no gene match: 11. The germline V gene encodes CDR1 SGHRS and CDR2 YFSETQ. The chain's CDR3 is CASSFGTSGRSSYETQYF. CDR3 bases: TGCGCCAGCAGCTTCGGGACTAGCGGGAGATCGAGTTATGAGACCCAGTACTTC.

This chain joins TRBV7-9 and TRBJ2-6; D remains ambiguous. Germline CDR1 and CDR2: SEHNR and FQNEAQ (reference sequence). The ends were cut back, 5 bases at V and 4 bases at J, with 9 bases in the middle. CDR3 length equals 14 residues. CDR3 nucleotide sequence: TGTGCCAGCAGCCTAGATCCCGGGGCCAACGTCCTGACTTTC. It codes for CASSLDPGANVLTF.

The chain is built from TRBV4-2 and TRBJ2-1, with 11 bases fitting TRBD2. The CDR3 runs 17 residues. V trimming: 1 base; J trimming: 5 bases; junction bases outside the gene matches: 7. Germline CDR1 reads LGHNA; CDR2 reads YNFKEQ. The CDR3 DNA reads TGTGCCAGCAGCCAAGGAGTGGGGACTAGCGGCAACAATGAGCAGTTCTTC. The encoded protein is CASSQGVGTSGNNEQFF.

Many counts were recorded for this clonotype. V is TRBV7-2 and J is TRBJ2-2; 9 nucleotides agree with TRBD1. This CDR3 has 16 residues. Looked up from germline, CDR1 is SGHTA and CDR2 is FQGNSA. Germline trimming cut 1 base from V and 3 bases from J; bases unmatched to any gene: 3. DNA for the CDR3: TGTGCCAGCAGCTTAGTCGGGACAGGGTACACCGGGGAGCTGTTTTTT. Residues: CASSLVGTGYTGELFF. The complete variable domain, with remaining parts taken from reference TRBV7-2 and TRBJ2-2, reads GAGVSQSPSNKVTEKGKDVELRCDPISGHTALYWYRQSLGQGLEFLIYFQGNSAPDKSGLPSDRFSAERTGGSVSTLTIQRTQQEDSAVYLCASSLVGTGYTGELFFGEGSRLTVL.

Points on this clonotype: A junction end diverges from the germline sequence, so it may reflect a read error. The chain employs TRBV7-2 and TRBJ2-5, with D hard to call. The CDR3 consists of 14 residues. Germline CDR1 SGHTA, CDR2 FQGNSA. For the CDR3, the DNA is TGTGCCAGCAGCTCGTACCAGACACCGGAGACCCAGCACTTC. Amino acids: CASSSYQTPETQHF. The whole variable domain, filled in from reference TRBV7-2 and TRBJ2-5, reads GAGVSQSPSNKVTEKGKDVELRCDPISGHTALYWYRQSLGQGLEFLIYFQGNSAPDKSGLPSDRFSAERTGGSVSTLTIQRTQQEDSAVYLCASSSYQTPETQHFGPGTRLLVL.

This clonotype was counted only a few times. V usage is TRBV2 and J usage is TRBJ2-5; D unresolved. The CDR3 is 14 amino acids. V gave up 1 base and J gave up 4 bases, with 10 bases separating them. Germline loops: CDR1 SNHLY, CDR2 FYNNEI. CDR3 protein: CASSEVPRPETQYF. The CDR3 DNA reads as TGTGCCAGCAGTGAAGTTCCGCGCCCAGAGACCCAGTACTTC.

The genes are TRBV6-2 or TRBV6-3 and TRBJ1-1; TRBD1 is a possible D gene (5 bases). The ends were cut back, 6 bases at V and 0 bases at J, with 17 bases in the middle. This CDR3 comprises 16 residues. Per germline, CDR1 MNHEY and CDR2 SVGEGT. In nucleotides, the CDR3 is TGTGCCAGCAGAGCCAAGGAGGGACTCATGAACACTGAAGCTTTCTTT. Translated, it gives CASRAKEGLMNTEAFF.

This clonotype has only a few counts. CDR3 region: CSARDLSGLSTDTQYF. CDR3 nucleotides: TGCAGTGCTAGAGATCTAAGCGGGCTGAGCACAGATACGCAGTATTTT. This chain uses TRBV20-1 with TRBJ2-3; D may be TRBD2 (6 bases). CDR1 is DFQATT, CDR2 SNEGSKA, per germline (reference sequence). The CDR3 contains 16 residues. Between the trimmed V and J ends, which lost 0 bases and 0 bases, there was a span of 13 bases.

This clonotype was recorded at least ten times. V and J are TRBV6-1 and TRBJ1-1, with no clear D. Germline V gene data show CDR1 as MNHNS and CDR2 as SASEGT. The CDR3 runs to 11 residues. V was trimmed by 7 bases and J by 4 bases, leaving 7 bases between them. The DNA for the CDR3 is TGTGCCAGCACCTCCCTCACTGAAGCTTTCTTT. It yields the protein CASTSLTEAFF.

CDR3 residues: CASSASSETGSGLLADTQYF. The CDR3, as DNA: TGTGCCAGTAGTGCATCTTCGGAGACAGGGTCGGGACTGCTCGCAGATACGCAGTATTTT. The chain joins TRBV19 to TRBJ2-3, with D maybe TRBD1 (7 bases). The CDR3 length is 20 residues. Trimming took 5 bases from V and 4 from J, leaving 31 bases between them. Germline V lookup: CDR1 LNHDA, CDR2 SQIVND (reference sequence). Full variable domain (missing parts from reference TRBV19 and TRBJ2-3): DGGITQSPKYLFRKEGQNVTLSCEQNLNHDAMYWYRQDPGQGLRLIYYSQIVNDFQKGDIAEGYSVSREKKESFPLTVTSAQKNPTAFYLCASSASSETGSGLLADTQYFGPGTRLTVL.

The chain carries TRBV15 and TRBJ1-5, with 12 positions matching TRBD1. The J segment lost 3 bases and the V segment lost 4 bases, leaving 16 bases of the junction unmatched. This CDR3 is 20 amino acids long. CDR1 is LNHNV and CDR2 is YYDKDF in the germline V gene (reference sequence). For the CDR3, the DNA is TGTGCCACCAGCACCCACCGTGGGACAGGGGGCGCGGGAACCAATCAGCCCCAGCATTTT. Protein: CATSTHRGTGGAGTNQPQHF.

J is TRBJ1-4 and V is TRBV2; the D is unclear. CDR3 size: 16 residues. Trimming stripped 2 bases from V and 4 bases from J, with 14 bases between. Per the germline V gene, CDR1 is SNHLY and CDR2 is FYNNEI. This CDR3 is CASSEYQASSNEKLFF. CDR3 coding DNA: TGTGCCAGCAGTGAATACCAGGCCTCAAGTAATGAAAAACTGTTTTTT.

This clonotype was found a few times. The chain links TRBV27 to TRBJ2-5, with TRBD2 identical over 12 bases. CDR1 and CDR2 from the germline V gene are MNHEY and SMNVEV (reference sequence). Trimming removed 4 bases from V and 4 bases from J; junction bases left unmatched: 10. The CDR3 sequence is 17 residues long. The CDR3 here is CASSSATSGRSVETQYF. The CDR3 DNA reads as TGTGCCAGCAGTTCGGCAACTAGCGGGAGGTCGGTAGAGACCCAGTACTTC.

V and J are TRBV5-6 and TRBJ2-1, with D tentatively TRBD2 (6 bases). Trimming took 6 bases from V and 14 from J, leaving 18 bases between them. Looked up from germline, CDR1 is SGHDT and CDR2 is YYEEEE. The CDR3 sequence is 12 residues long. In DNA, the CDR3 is TGTGCCAGCACCTTTGGGGGAGGCGAGGAGTTCTTC. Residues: CASTFGGGEEFF.

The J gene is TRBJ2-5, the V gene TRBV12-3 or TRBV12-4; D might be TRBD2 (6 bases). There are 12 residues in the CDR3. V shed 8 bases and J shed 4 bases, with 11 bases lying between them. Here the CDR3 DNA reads TGTGCCAGCGGGGGGATCGCAGAGACCCAGTACTTC. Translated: CASGGIAETQYF.

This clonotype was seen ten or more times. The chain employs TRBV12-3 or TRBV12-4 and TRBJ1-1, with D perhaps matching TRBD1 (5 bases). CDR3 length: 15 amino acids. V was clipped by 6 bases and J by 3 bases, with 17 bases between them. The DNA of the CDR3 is TGTGCCAGCAGCGGACCGGGAGGGGTGGACACTGAAGCTTTCTTT. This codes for CASSGPGGVDTEAFF.

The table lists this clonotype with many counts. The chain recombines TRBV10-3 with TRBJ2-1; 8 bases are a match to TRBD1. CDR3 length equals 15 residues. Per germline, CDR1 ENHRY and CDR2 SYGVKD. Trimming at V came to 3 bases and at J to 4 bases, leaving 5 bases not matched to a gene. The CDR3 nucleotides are TGTGCCATCAGTGACGGGCAGGGGGCATACAATGAGCAGTTCTTC. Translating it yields CAISDGQGAYNEQFF.

The CDR3 here is CASSLGGGGGETEAFF. In DNA, the CDR3 is TGTGCCAGCAGCTTGGGAGGGGGAGGGGGCGAAACTGAAGCTTTCTTT. The chain recombines TRBV5-4 with TRBJ1-1, with 7 positions matching TRBD1. After removal of 0 bases from V and 5 bases from J, the junction contained 10 bases not matched to a gene. Per the germline V gene, CDR1 is SGHNT and CDR2 is YYREEE (reference sequence). CDR3 size: 16 residues.

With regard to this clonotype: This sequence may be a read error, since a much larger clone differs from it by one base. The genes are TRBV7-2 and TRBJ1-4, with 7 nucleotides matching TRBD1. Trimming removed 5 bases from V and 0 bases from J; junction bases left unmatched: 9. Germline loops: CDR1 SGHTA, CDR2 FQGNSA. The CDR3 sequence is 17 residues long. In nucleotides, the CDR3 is TGTGCCAGCAGCCTCACGGGACAGCGTTCAACTAATGAAAAACTGTTTTTT. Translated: CASSLTGQRSTNEKLFF.

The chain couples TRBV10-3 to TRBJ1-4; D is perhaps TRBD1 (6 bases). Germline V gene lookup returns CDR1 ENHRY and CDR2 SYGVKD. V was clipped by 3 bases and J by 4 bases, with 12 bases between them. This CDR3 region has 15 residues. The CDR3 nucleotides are TGTGCCATCAGTGAAACAGGGAACCTTAATGAAAAACTGTTTTTT. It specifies CAISETGNLNEKLFF.

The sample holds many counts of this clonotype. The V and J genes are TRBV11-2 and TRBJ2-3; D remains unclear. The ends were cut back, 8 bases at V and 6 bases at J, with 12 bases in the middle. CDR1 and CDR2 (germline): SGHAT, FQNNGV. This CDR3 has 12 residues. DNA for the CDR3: TGTGCCAGCGGGTTGGATTGGGATACGCAGTATTTT. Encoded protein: CASGLDWDTQYF.

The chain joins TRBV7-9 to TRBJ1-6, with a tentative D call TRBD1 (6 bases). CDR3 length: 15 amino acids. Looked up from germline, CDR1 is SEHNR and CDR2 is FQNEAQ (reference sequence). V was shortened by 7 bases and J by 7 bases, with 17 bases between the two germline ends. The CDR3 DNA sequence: TGTGCCAGCACTCCGATACAGGGAAAAAATTCACCCCTCCACTTT. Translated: CASTPIQGKNSPLHF.